This T cell receptor (beta chain) was identified in a study of blood T cells in healthy people across ages. The germline V and J ends were trimmed by 3 bases and 6 bases, with 3 bases remaining between them. CDR1 is SGDLS, CDR2 YYNGEE, per germline. This CDR3 has 11 residues. Together with a sample-barcoded 5' primer, a J-beta primer mix was included in a second PCR lasting about 7 to 11 cycles. TCRdb re-called the 5' RACE reads through MiXCR, storing one row per CDR3 protein. The sample records 800,000 to 1,300,000 distinct CDR3 sequences, less than 25% being singletons. This sample also belongs to another study, concerning T cells of mothers and their children. Per that study: Using roughly 1.4 ug per 15 ul, all extracted RNA underwent cDNA synthesis.

The genes are TRBV9 and TRBJ1-4; no clear D gene. Sequencing input: blood. The clonotype was recovered from a girl aged 2-10 years in good health. The CDR3, as DNA: TGTGCCAGCAGCGGGGATGAAAAACTGTTTTTT. It specifies CASSGDEKLFF.